These T cell receptor beta chains were read from a single sample in a study of CD8 T cells in ankylosing spondylitis. Via MiXCR, TCRdb re-called the 5' RACE reads, giving one row per CDR3 protein. Counted here are under 250,000 distinct CDR3 sequences, roughly 32% occurring once; the ten biggest clones make up about 4.2%. Sequenced input: blood, either unsorted or a sorted T cell fraction (not recorded which). The receptors shown here come from a male donor with ankylosing spondylitis or in good health (not recorded which). Both conserved end residues are part of each CDR3. D genes are given only for firm matches. Size tells how often a clone was seen (once, few, many) or the class of an expanded clone, and some rows leave it out.

length | size | J | D | V | CDR3 | DNA
14 | - | TRBJ1-1 | - | TRBV28 | CASGEGSMNTEAFF | TGTGCCAGCGGGGAGGGGTCCATGAACACTGAAGCTTTCTTT
12 | - | TRBJ2-7 | - | TRBV29-1 | CSVGDTSYEQYF | TGCAGCGTTGGGGACACATCCTACGAGCAGTACTTC
16 | - | TRBJ2-2 | TRBD1 | TRBV7-7 | CASSRAGGGSAGELFF | TGTGCCAGCAGCCGGGCAGGGGGCGGTAGTGCCGGGGAGCTGTTTTTT
16 | - | TRBJ2-5 | - | TRBV5-1 | CASSSYAGTSRETQYF | TGCGCCAGCAGCTCTTACGCTGGGACTTCTCGGGAGACCCAGTACTTC
11 | - | TRBJ2-1 | - | TRBV12-3/TRBV12-4 | CASSSPGGVFF | TGTGCCAGCAGTTCCCCGGGCGGGGTCTTCTTC
12 | - | TRBJ1-6 | - | TRBV20-1 | CSAPGGNSPLHF | TGCAGTGCCCCTGGGGGGAATTCACCCCTCCACTTT
14 | few | TRBJ2-3 | TRBD2 | TRBV10-3 | CAAGPGGSTDTQYF | TGTGCCGCAGGGCCGGGGGGGAGCACAGATACGCAGTATTTT
13 | - | TRBJ2-7 | - | TRBV10-3 | CAISPGLRDEQYF | TGTGCCATCAGCCCCGGTTTGAGGGACGAGCAGTACTTC
13 | few | TRBJ2-7 | - | TRBV6-6 | CASSYSTDYEQYF | TGTGCCAGCAGTTACTCGACCGACTACGAGCAGTACTTC
15 | - | TRBJ2-1 | TRBD1 | TRBV11-2 | CASSSRQGGSNEQFF | TGTGCCAGCAGCTCCAGACAGGGGGGAAGCAATGAGCAGTTCTTC
12 | - | TRBJ2-5 | - | TRBV5-1 | CASGAGTETQYF | TGCGCCAGCGGGGCGGGGACGGAGACCCAGTACTTC
12 | few | TRBJ2-7 | - | TRBV29-1 | CSVRGTSYEQYF | TGCAGCGTGAGGGGAACCTCCTACGAGCAGTACTTC
15 | - | TRBJ2-3 | - | TRBV24-1 | CATSDLQVGGDTQYF | TGTGCCACCAGTGATTTGCAAGTTGGAGGAGATACGCAGTATTTT
14 | - | TRBJ2-5 | - | TRBV20-1 | CSATWAGGQETQYF | TGCAGTGCTACATGGGCTGGGGGCCAAGAGACCCAGTACTTC